A selection of T cell receptor beta chains follows, all from one sample in a study of control samples from healthy donors and cancer patients. This table comes from immunoSEQ multiplex PCR, and its TCRdb copy is limited to in-frame clones, with some not included. The sample has around 63,000 clones, around 87% seen once. Sequenced sample: PBMCs. The receptors here all came from a woman between 45 and 60 years old with head and neck cancer. Both conserved end residues are part of each CDR3. D genes are given only for firm matches. Part of the rows lack a size; the others show once, few, many or a class for expanded clones.

V gene,clone size,D gene,J gene,CDR3 length,CDR3 protein,CDR3 DNA
TRBV30,-,-,TRBJ2-2,16,CAWSDPLRTGSGELFF,TGTGCCTGGAGTGATCCCCTACGGACTGGATCCGGGGAGCTGTTTTTT
TRBV27,-,-,TRBJ1-1,13,CASPPGANTEAFF,TGTGCCAGCCCCCCCGGAGCGAACACTGAAGCTTTCTTT
TRBV25-1,-,-,TRBJ2-4,15,CASSDATLAKNIQYF,TGTGCCAGCAGTGACGCGACGTTAGCCAAAAACATTCAGTACTTC
TRBV12-3/TRBV12-4,-,-,TRBJ1-6,13,CASQQVDNSPLHF,TGTGCCAGTCAACAGGTGGATAATTCACCCCTCCACTTT
TRBV30,once,TRBD2,TRBJ2-1,15,CAWQKTGTSRNEQFF,TGTGCCTGGCAGAAGACCGGGACTAGCCGTAATGAGCAGTTCTTC
TRBV27,-,-,TRBJ2-2,15,CASSLVGSNTGELFF,TGTGCCAGCAGCCTAGTGGGCAGTAACACCGGGGAGCTGTTTTTT
TRBV28,-,-,TRBJ1-5,16,CASSLRSTGGNQPQHF,TGTGCCAGCAGTTTAAGGAGCACCGGGGGCAATCAGCCCCAGCATTTT
TRBV7-8,-,TRBD2,TRBJ2-7,17,CASSNLLAGGSPREQYF,TGTGCCAGCAGCAATCTTCTAGCGGGGGGCTCCCCGCGAGAGCAGTACTTC
TRBV9,-,TRBD1,TRBJ2-5,15,CASSVETGGAQTQYF,TGTGCCAGCAGCGTAGAGACAGGGGGCGCGCAGACCCAGTACTTC
TRBV10-1,-,TRBD2,TRBJ2-3,18,CASSPGLAGGLSTDTQYF,TGCGCCAGCTCCCCGGGACTAGCGGGGGGGCTGAGCACAGATACGCAGTATTTT
TRBV2,-,-,TRBJ2-7,14,CASSAGLGAYEQYF,TGTGCCAGCAGTGCCGGCTTGGGAGCCTACGAGCAGTACTTC
TRBV19,-,-,TRBJ1-5,13,CASSIGGSQPQHF,TGTGCCAGTAGTATAGGGGGCAGTCAGCCCCAGCATTTT
TRBV29-1,-,-,TRBJ1-5,12,CSVVGADQPQHF,TGCAGCGTTGTGGGGGCGGATCAGCCCCAGCATTTT
TRBV5-6,-,TRBD1,TRBJ1-4,16,CASSFRTTGRGEKLFF,TGTGCCAGCAGCTTTCGGACGACAGGGAGGGGTGAAAAACTGTTTTTT
TRBV4-1,-,-,TRBJ1-5,15,CASSQDGDYDQPQHF,TGCGCCAGCAGCCAAGATGGGGACTATGATCAGCCCCAGCATTTT
TRBV7-2,once,-,TRBJ2-1,14,CASSLVRDGNEQFF,TGTGCCAGCAGCTTAGTCCGGGACGGCAATGAGCAGTTCTTC
TRBV7-9,-,-,TRBJ2-2,16,CASSLAGSGGSGELFF,TGTGCCAGCAGCTTAGCTGGGTCCGGTGGGTCCGGGGAGCTGTTTTTT
TRBV19,-,-,TRBJ1-2,14,CASSTPLGPYGYTF,TGTGCCAGTAGTACCCCGTTGGGACCCTATGGCTACACCTTC
TRBV30,few,-,TRBJ1-3,11,CAWSETGHLFF,TGTGCCTGGAGTGAAACGGGACATCTTTTCTTT
TRBV7-9,few,TRBD1,TRBJ1-2,17,CASSSGTGGFARHGYTF,TGTGCCAGCAGCTCCGGGACAGGGGGTTTCGCTAGGCATGGCTACACCTTC
TRBV5-1,few,-,TRBJ2-5,13,CASSLLSQETQYF,TGCGCCAGCAGCTTGCTCAGCCAAGAGACCCAGTACTTC
TRBV4-1,few,TRBD2,TRBJ2-1,17,CASSQDIGGAQDNEQFF,TGCGCCAGCAGCCAAGATATCGGGGGGGCGCAGGACAATGAGCAGTTCTTC
TRBV15,-,TRBD1,TRBJ2-7,16,CATSTWTGAGTYEQYF,TGTGCCACCAGCACCTGGACAGGGGCGGGAACCTACGAGCAGTACTTC
TRBV28,-,TRBD1,TRBJ1-5,17,CASRTQTGGFSNQPQHF,TGTGCCAGCAGGACACAGACAGGGGGCTTCAGCAATCAGCCCCAGCATTTT
TRBV18,-,-,TRBJ1-1,14,CASSPPALNTEAFF,TGTGCCAGCTCACCTCCCGCCTTGAACACTGAAGCTTTCTTT
TRBV5-1,-,TRBD2,TRBJ2-2,17,CASSQTSGGINTGELFF,TGCGCCAGCAGCCAGACTAGCGGGGGGATCAACACCGGGGAGCTGTTTTTT
TRBV7-9,-,-,TRBJ1-6,16,CASSLTPRDHNSPLHF,TGTGCCAGCAGCCTTACGCCCCGGGACCATAATTCACCCCTCCACTTT